This record looks at one T cell receptor (beta chain) sequence and its context. These data come from a study of blood T cell repertoires in COVID-19. Study background: Collection of acute and convalescent COVID-19 samples took place in the United States, Italy and Spain. T cells, B-cell-depleted T cells, or PBMCs supplied cDNA or gDNA.

In the study's own analysis: Estimates of nucleated cell counts were drawn from the amplification of reference gene primers. Using immunoSEQ multiplex PCR, the repertoire was profiled, and TCRdb retains in-frame clones only, with some absent. D and trimming come from the DNA, and the V and J calls and clone size come from that table. The table includes about 34,000 clones, about 93% detected once. CDR1 is SNHLY, CDR2 FYNNEI, per germline. This CDR3 contains 18 residues. V was pared by 4 bases and J by 5 bases, with 18 bases of the junction left unmatched. The specimen was peripheral blood. The TCR comes from a human donor in a cohort sampled during active COVID-19. The chain joins TRBV2 to TRBJ2-7, with TRBD1 matching 9 bases. The CDR3, as DNA: TGTGCCAGCAGTGTACCCGGAGGACAGGGGCTTTTGGGAGACGAGCAGTACTTC. It specifies CASSVPGGQGLLGDEQYF.